The entry that follows covers one T cell receptor (beta chain) sequence. The source of the sample is a study of blood T cells in healthy people across ages. Then a second PCR, running about 7 to 11 cycles, was carried out with a sample-barcoded 5' primer and a J-beta primer mix. TCRdb fed the 5' RACE reads into MiXCR, producing one record per CDR3 protein. The data contain approximately 350,000 distinct CDR3 sequences, approximately 52% of them seen just once; the ten biggest clones take up around 50%. V was cut by 0 bases and J by 13 bases, with 16 bases left in between. This CDR3 contains 13 residues. Germline-derived CDR1 and CDR2 are DFQATT and SNEGSKA (reference sequence).

The chain is built from TRBV20-1 and TRBJ2-4; maybe TRBD2 (5 bases). The material sequenced was blood. The source of this sequence is a man in his 60s in good health. CDR3 in DNA: TGCAGTGCTAGAGATGGTCGGGGAATCTTACAGTACTTC. Protein product: CSARDGRGILQYF.